The clone carrying this T cell receptor (beta chain) was found once. Its specificity is unknown. This sample is drawn from a study of regulatory T cells in long-lasting Graves disease. For the study at large: Patients with persistent Graves' disease had over 5 years of antithyroid drugs and persistent TSH receptor antibodies.

The time point here: persistent/refractory GD, antithyroid drugs over 5 years with positive TRAb. PBMC-derived RNA was used for the TCR library. Diagnosing Graves' disease relied on the American Thyroid Association guidelines. Peripheral blood, at approximately 9 milliliters, went into EDTA tubes. Study outcomes and limitations: Relative to new patients (approximately 1,000), persistent patients exhibited greater sharing of public clonotypes (about 2,700).

Germline V gives CDR1 MDHEN, CDR2 SYDVKM. Deletions cut 5 bases from V and 4 bases from J, with 14 bases between. There are 14 residues in the CDR3. Construction of TCR beta libraries relied on iRepertoire HTBI primers and on Arm-PCR targeting CDR3 regions. TCRdb independently ran MiXCR on the multiplex PCR reads; one entry per CDR3 protein. The sample lists around 460,000 distinct CDR3 sequences, approximately 21% occurring once. This sequence joins TRBV28 and TRBJ2-5, with TRBD1 as a possible D gene (7 bases). This receptor was identified in a female donor with Graves disease. The material sequenced was peripheral blood mononuclear cells (PBMCs), taken when the disease was refractory, from a patient treated with antithyroid drugs. The CDR3 DNA is TGTGCCAGCAGTAAGCCAGGGGGGCGAGAGACCCAGTACTTC. Protein sequence: CASSKPGGRETQYF.